This TCR beta chain was sequenced in a study of shared clonotypes between healthy human individuals. Turning to this clone: Its target is not known.

The CDR3 has 13 residues. The ends were cut back, 4 bases at V and 1 base at J, with 9 bases in the middle. Germline loops: CDR1 SGHRS, CDR2 YFSETQ. Data came from immunoSEQ multiplex PCR; TCRdb stores just in-frame clones and leaves some out. The table includes under 600,000 clones, about 79% detected once. All the donors were Caucasian adults who lived in Nashville, Tennessee. Around 90 million PBMCs served as the genomic DNA source for unsorted samples. Whole-study results and caveats: Limited genetic and exposure-history diversity came from having few donors. Read depth was anticipated to influence clonotype sharing among donors.

This sequence originates from a middle-aged woman in good health. Some clones in this sample may be carry-over from other donors' samples. Sequencing used PBMCs. This chain joins TRBV5-1 and TRBJ2-7; the D call may be TRBD1 or TRBD2 (5 bases each). The CDR3 region is CASSQGRSYEQYF. The CDR3, as DNA: TGCGCCAGCAGCCAGGGACGGTCCTACGAGCAGTACTTC.